Each of the 20 T cell receptor beta chains below was sequenced from the same sample in a study of T cell responses to AZD1222 COVID-19 vaccine. Sequencing used immunoSEQ multiplex PCR; TCRdb keeps in-frame clones, though not all of them. The sample comprises roughly 180,000 clones, around 90% of which are singletons, and roughly 0.5% rests with the top ten. Sequencing used peripheral blood, obtained on day 0 of AZD1222 vaccination. These receptors all stem from an adult in good health.

This sequence joins TRBV27 and TRBJ2-7, with 9 bases lining up with TRBD2. J was trimmed by 4 bases and V by 1 base; bases with no gene match: 17. CDR3 length equals 19 residues. Per the germline V gene, CDR1 is MNHEY and CDR2 is SMNVEV (reference sequence). CDR3 protein: CASSLWLAGRPNEIYEQYF. CDR3 in DNA: TGTGCCAGCAGTTTATGGCTAGCGGGGAGACCGAATGAGATTTACGAGCAGTACTTC.

The chain has TRBV15 and TRBJ2-7, with 7 nucleotides matching TRBD2. The V gene's germline CDR1 is LNHNV and CDR2 YYDKDF (reference sequence). The junction had 7 bases not matched to a gene; V was cut back by 5 bases and J by 0 bases. This CDR3 spans 15 amino acids. The CDR3 DNA sequence: TGTGCCACCAGCGGGGGGGACGTTCGCTCCTACGAGCAGTACTTC. This codes for CATSGGDVRSYEQYF.

The chain carries TRBV9 and TRBJ2-7; 7 bases align to TRBD1. Looked up from germline, CDR1 is SGDLS and CDR2 is YYNGEE. J gave up 4 bases and V 0 bases, and 7 bases lay outside the gene matches. This CDR3 is 15 amino acids long. The CDR3 sequence is CASSVDQARGYEQYF. The CDR3 DNA reads as TGTGCCAGCAGCGTAGACCAGGCCAGGGGGTACGAGCAGTACTTC.

This chain joins TRBV5-1 and TRBJ1-5; D perhaps matches TRBD1 (5 bases). The CDR3 consists of 15 residues. V lost 5 bases to trimming and J lost 0 bases, with 12 bases between them. Germline CDR1 and CDR2: SGHRS and YFSETQ. The CDR3 DNA reads TGCGCCAGCAGTAAGGATGGGGGTAGCAATCAGCCCCAGCATTTT. Its protein product is CASSKDGGSNQPQHF.

CDR3 in amino acids: CAISRPDRSLMNTEAFF. CDR3 in DNA: TGTGCCATCAGTCGCCCCGACAGGTCCCTAATGAACACTGAAGCTTTCTTT. V usage is TRBV10-3 and J usage is TRBJ1-1; TRBD1 is a possible D gene (6 bases). The CDR3 totals 17 residues. The germline V and J ends were trimmed by 5 bases and 0 bases, with 19 bases remaining between them. Per germline, CDR1 ENHRY and CDR2 SYGVKD.

CDR3 nucleotides: TGTGCCAGCAGTTTATCCGGGACAGGTCACACTGAAGCTTTCTTT. This gives the protein CASSLSGTGHTEAFF. The V call is TRBV28, the J call TRBJ1-1; 8 bases line up with TRBD1. CDR1 is MDHEN and CDR2 is SYDVKM in the germline V gene. CDR3 size: 15 residues. Trimming removed 1 base from V and 3 bases from J; junction bases left unmatched: 4.

J is TRBJ2-2 and V is TRBV11-2; no clear D gene. CDR3 length equals 15 residues. V gave up 0 bases and J gave up 8 bases, with 13 bases separating them. Germline V gives CDR1 SGHAT, CDR2 FQNNGV. CDR3 loop: CASSLEPAGRGELFF. The CDR3 coding sequence is TGTGCCAGCAGCTTAGAGCCAGCCGGTCGGGGGGAGCTGTTTTTT.

The rearrangement links TRBV7-9 to TRBJ1-1, with TRBD1 matching 8 bases. Trimming removed 5 bases from V and 11 bases from J; junction bases left unmatched: 19. Per germline, CDR1 SEHNR and CDR2 FQNEAQ (reference sequence). This CDR3 has 16 residues. As DNA, the CDR3 is TGTGCCAGCAGCCGAACCGATCCTGGACAGGGAGGAGGCGCTTTCTTT. The encoded protein is CASSRTDPGQGGGAFF.

This rearrangement joins TRBV7-6 to TRBJ2-2, with 8 bases that match TRBD1. V dropped 2 bases and J dropped 2; count of bases not matched to a gene: 7. CDR3 length: 17 residues. From germline, CDR1 is SGHVS and CDR2 FNYEAQ. Written as DNA, the CDR3 is TGTGCCAGCAGCTTAAGTAGGACAGGGCCCAACACCGGGGAGCTGTTTTTT. It encodes CASSLSRTGPNTGELFF.

A single count supports this clone. This rearrangement joins TRBV3-1 (or the pseudogene TRBV3-2) to TRBJ1-1, with a possible D match to TRBD1 (6 bases). Per germline, CDR1 LGHDT and CDR2 YNNKEL (reference sequence). The V end was cut by 0 bases, the J end by 3 bases, with 14 bases between. The CDR3 is 16 amino acids. CDR3 nucleotides: TGTGCCAGCAGCCAAGATTTGGGACAACGGGACACTGAAGCTTTCTTT. Translation gives CASSQDLGQRDTEAFF.

The V and J genes are TRBV14 and TRBJ2-1, with D perhaps assigned TRBD1 or TRBD2 (6 bases each). From germline, CDR1 is SGHDN and CDR2 FVKESK. The CDR3 consists of 15 residues. V shed 4 bases and J shed 8 bases, with 18 bases lying between them. DNA of the CDR3: TGTGCCAGCAGCCTTGGTCGGGGGCCCCTCTATGAGCAGTTCTTC. It translates to CASSLGRGPLYEQFF.

J is TRBJ1-1 and V is TRBV24-1; unclear D gene. Between the trimmed V and J ends, which lost 0 bases and 8 bases, there was a span of 9 bases. The CDR3 consists of 13 residues. The germline V gene has CDR1 KGHDR and CDR2 SFDVKD. CDR3 residues: CATSDLVGKEAFF. The CDR3 DNA reads TGTGCCACCAGTGATTTGGTGGGCAAGGAAGCTTTCTTT.

This chain links TRBV4-1 with TRBJ2-3; D gene unclear. The CDR3 has 15 amino acids. Germline V gives CDR1 MGHRA, CDR2 YSYEKL. Trimming stripped 4 bases from V and 1 base from J, with 12 bases between. The DNA for the CDR3 is TGCGCCAGCAGCCCAGGCTTCCGGGGCACAGATACGCAGTATTTT. Residues: CASSPGFRGTDTQYF.

This sequence joins TRBV28 and TRBJ1-1; possible D gene TRBD1, 5 bases. Germline loops: CDR1 MDHEN, CDR2 SYDVKM. This CDR3 contains 14 residues. The ends were cut back, 6 bases at V and 9 bases at J, with 20 bases in the middle. The CDR3 DNA sequence: TGTGCCAGCAGGTCCACAGGCGAAAAGGGAAAAGCTTTCTTT. Translated: CASRSTGEKGKAFF.

The chain joins TRBV6-2 or TRBV6-3 to TRBJ2-7, with D perhaps matching TRBD1 (7 bases). This CDR3 region has 18 residues. V lost 6 bases to trimming and J lost 2 bases, with 26 bases between them. CDR1 MNHEY and CDR2 SVGEGT come from the germline V gene. The CDR3 sequence is CASSRTYNRGGGTYEQYF. In DNA, the CDR3 is TGTGCCAGCAGCCGTACCTACAACAGGGGAGGAGGAACCTACGAGCAGTACTTC.

The count of this clone is one. The chain carries TRBV6-5 and TRBJ2-3, with a tentative D call TRBD2 (6 bases). With 0 bases removed from V and 9 bases from J, the gap between germline ends came to 13 bases. Germline lookup yields CDR1 MNHEY and CDR2 SVGAGI. The CDR3 consists of 14 residues. As DNA, the CDR3 is TGTGCCAGCAGTTACTCGAGACTGCGGGGAACGCAGTATTTT. Translation gives CASSYSRLRGTQYF.

J is TRBJ1-6 and V is TRBV30; TRBD1 might be the D (5 bases). V was pared by 8 bases and J by 8 bases, with 16 bases between. In germline, CDR1 is GTSNPN, CDR2 SVGIG (reference sequence). This CDR3 has 13 residues. CDR3 coding DNA: TGTGCCCTGCGGCCATGGGGGGATTCACCCCTCCACTTT. This translates into CALRPWGDSPLHF.

The chain combines TRBV5-4 with TRBJ2-7; 10 nucleotides align to TRBD2. CDR3 length equals 15 residues. Trimming at V came to 1 base and at J to 2 bases, leaving 3 bases not matched to a gene. Germline CDR1 SGHNT, CDR2 YYREEE (reference sequence). The CDR3 loop reads CASSLPSGSTYEQYF. The CDR3 DNA is TGTGCCAGCAGCTTGCCTAGCGGGAGCACCTACGAGCAGTACTTC.

The genes are TRBV5-5 and TRBJ1-5; possible D gene TRBD1, 5 bases. CDR1 SGHKS and CDR2 YYEKEE come from the germline V gene (reference sequence). The ends were cut back, 0 bases at V and 4 bases at J, with 11 bases in the middle. The CDR3 totals 15 residues. The CDR3 DNA is TGTGCCAGCAGCTTGGGACACGGGGCGAATCAGCCCCAGCATTTT. Protein sequence: CASSLGHGANQPQHF.

The rearrangement links TRBV24-1 to TRBJ2-7; unclear D gene. The CDR3 contains 15 residues. Per germline, CDR1 KGHDR and CDR2 SFDVKD. Trimming stripped 4 bases from V and 0 bases from J, with 12 bases between. This CDR3 reads CATSERTGSSYEQYF. In DNA, the CDR3 is TGTGCCACCAGTGAACGGACGGGCAGCTCCTACGAGCAGTACTTC.